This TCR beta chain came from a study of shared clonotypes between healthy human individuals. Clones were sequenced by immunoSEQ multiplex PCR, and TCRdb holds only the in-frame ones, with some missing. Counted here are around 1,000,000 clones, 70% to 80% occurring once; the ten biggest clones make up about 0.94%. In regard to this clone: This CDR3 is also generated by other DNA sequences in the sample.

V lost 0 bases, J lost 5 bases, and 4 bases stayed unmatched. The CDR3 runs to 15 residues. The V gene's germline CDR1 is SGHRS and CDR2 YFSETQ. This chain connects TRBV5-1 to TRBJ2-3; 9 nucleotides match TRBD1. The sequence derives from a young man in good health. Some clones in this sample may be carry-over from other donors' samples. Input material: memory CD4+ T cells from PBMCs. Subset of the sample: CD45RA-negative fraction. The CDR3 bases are TGCGCCAGCAGCTTGGCGGGACAGGGTGGAGATACGCAGTATTTT. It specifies CASSLAGQGGDTQYF.